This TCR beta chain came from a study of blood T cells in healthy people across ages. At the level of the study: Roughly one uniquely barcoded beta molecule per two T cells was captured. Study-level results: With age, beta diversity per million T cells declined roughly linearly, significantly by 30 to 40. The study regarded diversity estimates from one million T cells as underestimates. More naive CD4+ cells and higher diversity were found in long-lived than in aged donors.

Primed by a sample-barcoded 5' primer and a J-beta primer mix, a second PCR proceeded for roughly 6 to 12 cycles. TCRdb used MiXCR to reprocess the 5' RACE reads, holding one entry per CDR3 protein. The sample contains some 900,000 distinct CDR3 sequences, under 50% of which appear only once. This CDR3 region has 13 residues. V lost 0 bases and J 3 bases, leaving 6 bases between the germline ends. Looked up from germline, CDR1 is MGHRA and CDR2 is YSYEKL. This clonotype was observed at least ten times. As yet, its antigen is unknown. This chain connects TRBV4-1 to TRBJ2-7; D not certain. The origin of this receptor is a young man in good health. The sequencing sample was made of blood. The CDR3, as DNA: TGCGCCAGCAGCCAAGATCCCGTCTACGAGCAGTACTTC. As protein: CASSQDPVYEQYF.